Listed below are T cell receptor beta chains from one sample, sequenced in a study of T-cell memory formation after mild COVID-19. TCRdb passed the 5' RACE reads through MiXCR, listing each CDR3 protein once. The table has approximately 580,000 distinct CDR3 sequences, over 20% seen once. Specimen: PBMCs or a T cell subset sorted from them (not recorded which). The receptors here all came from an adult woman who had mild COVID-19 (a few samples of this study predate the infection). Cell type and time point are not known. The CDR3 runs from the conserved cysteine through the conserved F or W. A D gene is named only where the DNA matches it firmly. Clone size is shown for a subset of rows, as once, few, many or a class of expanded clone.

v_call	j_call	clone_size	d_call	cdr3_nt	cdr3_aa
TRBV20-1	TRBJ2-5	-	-	TGCAGTGCTAGAGATCCACTAAGTCGGGAGACCCAGTACTTC	CSARDPLSRETQYF
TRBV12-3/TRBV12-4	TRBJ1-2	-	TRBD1	TGTGCCAGCAGTTTGGAGGCCAGGGGGAACTATGGCTACACCTTC	CASSLEARGNYGYTF
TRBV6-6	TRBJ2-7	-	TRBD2	TGTGCCAGCAGTTACGCAGAGGCGGGACTAGCGGGTGTCTCCTACGAGCAGTACTTC	CASSYAEAGLAGVSYEQYF
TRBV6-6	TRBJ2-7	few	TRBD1	TGTGCCAGCAGTTACCCGCAGGACAGGGGGGCCTACGAGCAGTACTTC	CASSYPQDRGAYEQYF
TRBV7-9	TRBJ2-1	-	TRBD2	TGTGCCAGCAGCTTAGCAACTAGCGGGGACCTGGTGTGCTTCTTC	CASSLATSGDLVCFF
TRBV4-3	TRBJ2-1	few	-	TGCGCCAGCAGCCAAGATTTCACGGATGGGGGCTACAATGAGCAGTTCTTC	CASSQDFTDGGYNEQFF
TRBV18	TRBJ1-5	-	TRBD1	TGTGCCAGCTCAGCCGACAGGGCCCAGCCCCAGCATTTT	CASSADRAQPQHF
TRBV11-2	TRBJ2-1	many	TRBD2	TGTGCCAGCAGCCCTGGAGCGGGAACCCACAATGAGCAGTTCTTC	CASSPGAGTHNEQFF
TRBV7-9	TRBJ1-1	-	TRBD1	TGTGCCAGCAGACAGGGGCTGGCTGAAGCTTTCTTT	CASRQGLAEAFF
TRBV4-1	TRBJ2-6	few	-	TGCGCCAGCAGCCAAGACCTCGGACAGAGATTCAGCTCTGGGGCCAACGTCCTGACTTTC	CASSQDLGQRFSSGANVLTF
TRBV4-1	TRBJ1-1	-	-	TGCGCCAGCAGCCACCCCCACCGGGGCTCTGAAGCTTTCTTT	CASSHPHRGSEAFF
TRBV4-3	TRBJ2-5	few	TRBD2	TGCGCCAGCAGCCAAAAAGCGGGACCCCAAGAGACCCAGTACTTC	CASSQKAGPQETQYF
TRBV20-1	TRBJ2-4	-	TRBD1	TGCAGTGCGCCTCGACAGGGTAAAAACATTCAGTACTTC	CSAPRQGKNIQYF
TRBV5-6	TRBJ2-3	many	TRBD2	TGTGCCAGCAGCCGTACTAGCGGGATCACAGATACGCAGTATTTT	CASSRTSGITDTQYF
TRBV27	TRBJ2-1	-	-	TGTGCCAGCAGTCCCTCCGTTAGACGGGCCGTTAGCTCCTACAATGAGCAGTTCTTC	CASSPSVRRAVSSYNEQFF
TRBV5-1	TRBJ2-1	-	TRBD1	TGCGCCAGCAGCTTGGAAGGACAGGCCCTTTCATACAATGAGCAGTTCTTC	CASSLEGQALSYNEQFF
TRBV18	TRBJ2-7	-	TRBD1	TGTGCCAGCTCACCGCGACAGGGGGGCAGATACGAGCAGTACTTC	CASSPRQGGRYEQYF
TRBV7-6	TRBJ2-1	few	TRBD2	TGTGCCAGCAGCCAGTCTACGCCCACGGAGGGAGGGGCGTACAATGAGCAGTTCTTC	CASSQSTPTEGGAYNEQFF
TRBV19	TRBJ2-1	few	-	TGTGCCAGTAGTATAGCTCAGGGTAATGAGCAGTTCTTC	CASSIAQGNEQFF
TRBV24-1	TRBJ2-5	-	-	TGTGCCACCAGTGATCCTCCCCGGGACATCCAAGAGACCCAGTACTTC	CATSDPPRDIQETQYF
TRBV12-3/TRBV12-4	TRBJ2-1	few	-	TGTGCCAGCAGTTCACAGGGAGGAAGTGAGCAGTTCTTC	CASSSQGGSEQFF
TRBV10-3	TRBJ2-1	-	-	TGTGCCATCAGGCAGTCCAATGAGCAGTTCTTC	CAIRQSNEQFF
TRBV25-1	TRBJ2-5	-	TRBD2	TGTGCCAGCAGGGGGCCAACCGGGGGGAGCACGGTGGACCAGTACTTC	CASRGPTGGSTVDQYF
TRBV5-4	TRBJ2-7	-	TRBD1	TGTGCCAGCAGCGGACGGACAGGGCCCTCCTACGAGCAGTACTTC	CASSGRTGPSYEQYF
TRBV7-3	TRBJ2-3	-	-	TGTGCCAGCAGCCGGGTACGGGCGCGCGCCGGAAGCACAGATACGCAGTATTTT	CASSRVRARAGSTDTQYF
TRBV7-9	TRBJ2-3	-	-	TGTGCCAGCAGCTTAGAGGGAGCAGATACGCAGTATTTT	CASSLEGADTQYF
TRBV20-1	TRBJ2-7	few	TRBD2	TGCAGTGCTAGGGCCCGGACTAGCGGGAGCTACGAGCAGTACTTC	CSARARTSGSYEQYF
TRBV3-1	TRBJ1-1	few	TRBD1	TGTGCCAGCAGTCAGGACAGGGGTGGAACTGAAGCTTTCTTT	CASSQDRGGTEAFF
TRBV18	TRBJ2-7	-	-	TGTGCCAGCTCACCGGTATCCGGGGGGCAATTCTCCTACGAGCAGTACTTC	CASSPVSGGQFSYEQYF
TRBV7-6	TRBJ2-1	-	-	TGTGCCAGCAGCCATCGACTAGTGCGCAATGAGCAGTTCTTC	CASSHRLVRNEQFF
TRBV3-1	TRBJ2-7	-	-	TGTGCCAGCAGCCAAGATAGGGTATGGGGCGCAGAGCAGTACTTC	CASSQDRVWGAEQYF